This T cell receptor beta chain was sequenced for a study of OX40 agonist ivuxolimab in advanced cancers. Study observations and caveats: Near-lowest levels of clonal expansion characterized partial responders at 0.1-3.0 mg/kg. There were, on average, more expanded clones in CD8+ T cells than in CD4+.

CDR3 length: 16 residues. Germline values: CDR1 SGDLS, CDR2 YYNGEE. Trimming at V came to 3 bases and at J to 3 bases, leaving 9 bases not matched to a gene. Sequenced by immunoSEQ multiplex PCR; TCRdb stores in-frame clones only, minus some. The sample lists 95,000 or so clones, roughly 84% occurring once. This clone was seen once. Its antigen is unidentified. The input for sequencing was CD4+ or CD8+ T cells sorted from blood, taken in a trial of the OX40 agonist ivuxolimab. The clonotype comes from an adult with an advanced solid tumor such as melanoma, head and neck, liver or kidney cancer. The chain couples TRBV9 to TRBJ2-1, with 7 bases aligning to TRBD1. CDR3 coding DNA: TGTGCCAGCAGCGCCGAAGGACAGGTAGGCTACAATGAGCAGTTCTTC. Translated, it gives CASSAEGQVGYNEQFF.